This is a list of T cell receptor beta chains from one sample in a study of T cell changes during pregnancy in multiple sclerosis. Sequencing used immunoSEQ multiplex PCR; TCRdb keeps in-frame clones, though not all of them. The data show about 38,000 clones, 88% seen once. Sequenced here: CD8+ T cells from peripheral blood mononuclear cells, sampled in the third trimester of pregnancy. Receptors were obtained from a female donor with multiple sclerosis, enrolled in a pregnancy study. The CDR3 runs from the conserved cysteine through the conserved F or W. The order of the fields is J gene, D gene, V gene, clone size, CDR3 protein, CDR3 DNA. The D gene is left open where the match is weak. Some rows have no size entry. The others give once, few or many, or a class for an expanded clone.

j_gene: TRBJ1-5
d_gene: -
v_gene: TRBV6-5
abundance: -
CDR3aa: CASGEGSNQPQHF
CDR3nt: TGTGCCAGCGGGGAGGGCTCCAATCAGCCCCAGCATTTT

j_gene: TRBJ2-7
d_gene: -
v_gene: TRBV27
abundance: -
CDR3aa: CASSLGAGITYEQYF
CDR3nt: TGTGCCAGCAGTTTGGGGGCAGGGATCACCTACGAGCAGTACTTC

j_gene: TRBJ2-7
d_gene: TRBD1
v_gene: TRBV30
abundance: -
CDR3aa: CAWSGQGADEQYF
CDR3nt: TGTGCCTGGAGTGGACAGGGGGCCGACGAGCAGTACTTC

j_gene: TRBJ1-1
d_gene: TRBD1
v_gene: TRBV5-4
abundance: -
CDR3aa: CASSSEDRGAEAFF
CDR3nt: TGTGCCAGCAGCTCGGAGGACAGGGGAGCTGAAGCTTTCTTT

j_gene: TRBJ1-5
d_gene: -
v_gene: TRBV4-3
abundance: -
CDR3aa: CASSQARGQPQHF
CDR3nt: TGCGCCAGCAGCCAAGCTCGGGGGCAGCCCCAGCATTTT

j_gene: TRBJ2-1
d_gene: TRBD2
v_gene: TRBV6-5
abundance: -
CDR3aa: CASSYSGGGDEQFF
CDR3nt: TGTGCCAGCAGTTACAGCGGGGGAGGGGATGAGCAGTTCTTC

j_gene: TRBJ2-3
d_gene: TRBD2
v_gene: TRBV6-4
abundance: -
CDR3aa: CASSDASGGSADTQYF
CDR3nt: TGTGCCAGCAGTGACGCTAGCGGGGGGTCGGCAGATACGCAGTATTTT

j_gene: TRBJ2-7
d_gene: -
v_gene: TRBV7-8
abundance: -
CDR3aa: CASSPAAEEVHEQYF
CDR3nt: TGTGCCAGCAGCCCCGCGGCGGAGGAGGTCCACGAGCAGTACTTC

j_gene: TRBJ2-5
d_gene: TRBD2
v_gene: TRBV7-2
abundance: -
CDR3aa: CASSLGASGGETQYF
CDR3nt: TGTGCCAGCAGCTTAGGGGCCAGCGGGGGAGAGACCCAGTACTTC

j_gene: TRBJ2-7
d_gene: -
v_gene: TRBV5-6
abundance: -
CDR3aa: CASTQGVRVAYGQYF
CDR3nt: TGTGCCAGCACCCAAGGTGTCAGGGTCGCCTACGGGCAGTACTTC

j_gene: TRBJ1-2
d_gene: -
v_gene: TRBV2
abundance: -
CDR3aa: CASSERVYGYTF
CDR3nt: TGTGCCAGCAGTGAACGGGTTTATGGCTACACCTTC

j_gene: TRBJ1-6
d_gene: TRBD1
v_gene: TRBV30
abundance: -
CDR3aa: CAWSAGQGHNSPLHF
CDR3nt: TGTGCCTGGAGTGCCGGACAGGGACATAATTCACCCCTCCACTTT

j_gene: TRBJ2-3
d_gene: TRBD2
v_gene: TRBV2
abundance: -
CDR3aa: CASSEEGSGGFTDTQYF
CDR3nt: TGTGCCAGCAGTGAAGAAGGTAGCGGGGGTTTCACAGATACGCAGTATTTT

j_gene: TRBJ1-1
d_gene: TRBD1
v_gene: TRBV19
abundance: -
CDR3aa: CASSIRTGGMNTEAFF
CDR3nt: TGTGCCAGTAGTATCCGGACAGGGGGGATGAACACTGAAGCTTTCTTT

j_gene: TRBJ1-1
d_gene: -
v_gene: TRBV5-1
abundance: -
CDR3aa: CASSFSTLLDSRNTEAFF
CDR3nt: TGCGCCAGCAGCTTTTCCACCCTACTGGACAGCCGGAACACTGAAGCTTTCTTT

j_gene: TRBJ2-7
d_gene: -
v_gene: TRBV15
abundance: -
CDR3aa: CATSSHQGLRSHEQYF
CDR3nt: TGTGCCACCAGCAGTCACCAGGGACTCCGGAGCCACGAGCAGTACTTC

j_gene: TRBJ1-1
d_gene: -
v_gene: TRBV2
abundance: -
CDR3aa: CASSDGGENTEAFF
CDR3nt: TGTGCCAGCAGTGATGGGGGCGAGAACACTGAAGCTTTCTTT

j_gene: TRBJ1-6
d_gene: -
v_gene: TRBV6-4
abundance: -
CDR3aa: CASSDGGDNSPLHF
CDR3nt: TGTGCCAGCAGTGACGGGGGGGATAATTCACCCCTCCACTTT

j_gene: TRBJ1-1
d_gene: TRBD1
v_gene: TRBV30
abundance: -
CDR3aa: CAWNPIGQGPEAFF
CDR3nt: TGTGCCTGGAATCCAATCGGACAGGGGCCTGAAGCTTTCTTT

j_gene: TRBJ2-1
d_gene: -
v_gene: TRBV19
abundance: -
CDR3aa: CASSSLEGYSGNEQFF
CDR3nt: TGTGCCAGTAGTTCCCTTGAGGGCTACTCGGGCAATGAGCAGTTCTTC

j_gene: TRBJ1-3
d_gene: -
v_gene: TRBV11-2
abundance: -
CDR3aa: CASSLSPAGARGNTIYF
CDR3nt: TGTGCCAGCAGCTTATCGCCGGCAGGGGCGCGGGGAAACACCATATATTTT

j_gene: TRBJ1-5
d_gene: -
v_gene: TRBV27
abundance: -
CDR3aa: CASSFIGNQPQHF
CDR3nt: TGTGCCAGCAGTTTTATCGGCAATCAGCCCCAGCATTTT

j_gene: TRBJ2-1
d_gene: TRBD2
v_gene: TRBV4-3
abundance: -
CDR3aa: CASSLRTLAGGYNEQFF
CDR3nt: TGCGCCAGCAGCCTCCGAACCCTAGCGGGGGGTTACAATGAGCAGTTCTTC

j_gene: TRBJ2-7
d_gene: TRBD1
v_gene: TRBV6-6
abundance: -
CDR3aa: CASSYSTGGAYEQYF
CDR3nt: TGTGCCAGCAGTTACTCGACAGGGGGAGCCTACGAGCAGTACTTC

j_gene: TRBJ2-1
d_gene: -
v_gene: TRBV5-8
abundance: -
CDR3aa: CASSWQGGISDEQFF
CDR3nt: TGTGCCAGCAGCTGGCAGGGGGGCATCTCGGATGAGCAGTTCTTC

j_gene: TRBJ2-3
d_gene: -
v_gene: TRBV5-1
abundance: -
CDR3aa: CASSLVGGQTDTQYF
CDR3nt: TGCGCCAGCAGCTTAGTGGGGGGGCAGACAGATACGCAGTATTTT

j_gene: TRBJ1-1
d_gene: -
v_gene: TRBV6-5
abundance: -
CDR3aa: CASSYQRQYEAFF
CDR3nt: TGTGCCAGCAGTTACCAGAGACAGTACGAAGCTTTCTTT

j_gene: TRBJ2-7
d_gene: -
v_gene: TRBV27
abundance: -
CDR3aa: CASSPGLYEQYF
CDR3nt: TGTGCCAGCAGCCCAGGACTCTACGAGCAGTACTTC

j_gene: TRBJ1-4
d_gene: -
v_gene: TRBV4-3
abundance: -
CDR3aa: CASSQEARGWQAEKLFF
CDR3nt: TGCGCCAGCAGCCAAGAAGCCCGGGGATGGCAAGCTGAAAAACTGTTTTTT

j_gene: TRBJ2-1
d_gene: TRBD1
v_gene: TRBV19
abundance: -
CDR3aa: CASIPGDRDNEQFF
CDR3nt: TGTGCCAGTATACCCGGGGACAGGGACAATGAGCAGTTCTTC

j_gene: TRBJ2-1
d_gene: TRBD2
v_gene: TRBV27
abundance: -
CDR3aa: CASSFIAGGPLEQFF
CDR3nt: TGTGCCAGCAGTTTCATAGCGGGGGGGCCGCTTGAGCAGTTCTTC

j_gene: TRBJ2-1
d_gene: TRBD1
v_gene: TRBV5-1
abundance: -
CDR3aa: CASRGQGRNEQFF
CDR3nt: TGCGCCAGCAGGGGACAGGGGAGGAATGAGCAGTTCTTC

j_gene: TRBJ2-5
d_gene: TRBD2
v_gene: TRBV7-9
abundance: -
CDR3aa: CASSLILGGGETQYF
CDR3nt: TGTGCCAGCAGCTTAATATTAGGCGGGGGGGAGACCCAGTACTTC

j_gene: TRBJ1-1
d_gene: TRBD1
v_gene: TRBV27
abundance: -
CDR3aa: CASSRTRTGRFYWRDTEAFF
CDR3nt: TGTGCCAGCAGCCGAACCCGGACAGGGCGATTTTACTGGAGGGACACTGAAGCTTTCTTT

j_gene: TRBJ1-6
d_gene: TRBD1
v_gene: TRBV28
abundance: -
CDR3aa: CASSRGGWNSPLHF
CDR3nt: TGTGCCAGCAGCCGAGGGGGCTGGAATTCACCCCTCCACTTT

j_gene: TRBJ1-6
d_gene: TRBD1
v_gene: TRBV6-1
abundance: -
CDR3aa: CASSEEDRDSSYNSPLHF
CDR3nt: TGTGCCAGCAGTGAAGAAGACAGGGATAGCTCCTATAATTCACCCCTCCACTTT

j_gene: TRBJ2-7
d_gene: -
v_gene: TRBV30
abundance: -
CDR3aa: CAWSVGATTDEQYF
CDR3nt: TGTGCCTGGAGTGTAGGGGCAACGACAGACGAGCAGTACTTC

j_gene: TRBJ1-4
d_gene: TRBD1
v_gene: TRBV9
abundance: -
CDR3aa: CASSVGTGSFGTNEKLFF
CDR3nt: TGTGCCAGCAGCGTAGGGACAGGGAGCTTTGGAACTAATGAAAAACTGTTTTTT

j_gene: TRBJ2-1
d_gene: TRBD2
v_gene: TRBV7-6
abundance: -
CDR3aa: CASSPRLAGGYNEQFF
CDR3nt: TGTGCCAGCAGCCCCCGACTAGCGGGGGGTTACAATGAGCAGTTCTTC

j_gene: TRBJ2-5
d_gene: -
v_gene: TRBV13
abundance: -
CDR3aa: CASSSLGGPGTQYF
CDR3nt: TGTGCCAGCAGCAGCTTGGGTGGGCCAGGGACCCAGTACTTC

j_gene: TRBJ2-1
d_gene: TRBD2
v_gene: TRBV5-1
abundance: -
CDR3aa: CASSLGTRWDNEQFF
CDR3nt: TGCGCCAGCAGCTTGGGGACTAGATGGGACAATGAGCAGTTCTTC

j_gene: TRBJ1-1
d_gene: -
v_gene: TRBV19
abundance: -
CDR3aa: CASSRGLSNSNTEAFF
CDR3nt: TGTGCCAGTAGTAGGGGGCTCTCGAATTCGAACACTGAAGCTTTCTTT

j_gene: TRBJ2-1
d_gene: TRBD1
v_gene: TRBV7-8
abundance: -
CDR3aa: CASSPRQGAWSNEQFF
CDR3nt: TGTGCCAGCAGCCCACGACAGGGGGCCTGGAGTAATGAGCAGTTCTTC

j_gene: TRBJ2-3
d_gene: -
v_gene: TRBV5-1
abundance: -
CDR3aa: CASSLLAGRTDTQYF
CDR3nt: TGCGCCAGCAGCTTGCTGGCGGGGCGCACAGATACGCAGTATTTT

j_gene: TRBJ2-5
d_gene: TRBD2
v_gene: TRBV2
abundance: -
CDR3aa: CASSESYSGGAQETQYF
CDR3nt: TGTGCCAGCAGTGAAAGTTACAGCGGGGGGGCCCAAGAGACCCAGTACTTC

j_gene: TRBJ2-1
d_gene: TRBD2
v_gene: TRBV11-2
abundance: -
CDR3aa: CASSLSAGGVNEQFF
CDR3nt: TGTGCCAGCAGCTTGTCTGCGGGGGGGGTCAATGAGCAGTTCTTC

j_gene: TRBJ2-3
d_gene: TRBD2
v_gene: TRBV4-2
abundance: few
CDR3aa: CASSQGAGGPDTQYF
CDR3nt: TGTGCCAGCAGCCAAGGGGCGGGGGGGCCAGATACGCAGTATTTT

j_gene: TRBJ2-1
d_gene: TRBD2
v_gene: TRBV7-8
abundance: -
CDR3aa: CASSLRGASGVAREQFF
CDR3nt: TGTGCCAGCAGCTTACGGGGGGCTAGCGGGGTAGCCCGCGAGCAGTTCTTC

j_gene: TRBJ1-2
d_gene: TRBD1
v_gene: TRBV6-6
abundance: -
CDR3aa: CASSYSDRDYGYTF
CDR3nt: TGTGCCAGCAGTTACTCTGACAGGGACTATGGCTACACCTTC